This T cell receptor (beta chain) was captured in a study of OX40 agonist ivuxolimab in advanced cancers. Germline assignment: CDR1 SGHVS and CDR2 FNYEAQ. The CDR3 consists of 15 residues. V was clipped by 5 bases and J by 3 bases, with 11 bases between them. Data came from immunoSEQ multiplex PCR; TCRdb stores just in-frame clones and leaves some out. The table includes 40,000 or so clones, around nine tenths detected once. This clone has only a few counts. This sequence originates from an adult with an advanced solid tumor such as melanoma, head and neck, liver or kidney cancer. This sample comprised CD4+ or CD8+ T cells sorted from blood, obtained in a trial of the OX40 agonist ivuxolimab. This rearrangement joins TRBV7-6 to TRBJ1-6; D is undetermined. In DNA form, the CDR3 reads TGTGCCAGCAGCGGGTGGTCTGACTATAATTCACCCCTCCACTTT. Amino acid sequence: CASSGWSDYNSPLHF.